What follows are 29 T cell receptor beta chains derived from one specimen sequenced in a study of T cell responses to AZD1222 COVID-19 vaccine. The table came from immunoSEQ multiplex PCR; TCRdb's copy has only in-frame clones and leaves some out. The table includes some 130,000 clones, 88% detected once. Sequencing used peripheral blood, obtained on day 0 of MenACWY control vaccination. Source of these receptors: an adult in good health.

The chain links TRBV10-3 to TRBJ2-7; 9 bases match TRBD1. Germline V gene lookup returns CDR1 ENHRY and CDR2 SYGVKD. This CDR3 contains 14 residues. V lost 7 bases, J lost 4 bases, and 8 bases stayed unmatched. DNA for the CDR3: TGTGCCATCACCGCCAAGGGACAGGGATACGAGCAGTACTTC. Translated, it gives CAITAKGQGYEQYF.

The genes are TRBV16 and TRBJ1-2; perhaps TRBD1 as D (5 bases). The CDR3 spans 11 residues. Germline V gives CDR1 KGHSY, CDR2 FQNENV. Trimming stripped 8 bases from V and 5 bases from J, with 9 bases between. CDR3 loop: CASRGGYGYTF. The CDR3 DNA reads TGTGCCAGCCGCGGGGGGTATGGCTACACCTTC.

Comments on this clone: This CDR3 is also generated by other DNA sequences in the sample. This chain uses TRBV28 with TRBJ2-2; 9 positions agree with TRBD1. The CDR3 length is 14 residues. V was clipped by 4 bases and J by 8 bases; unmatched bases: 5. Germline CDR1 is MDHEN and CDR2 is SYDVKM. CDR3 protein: CASSYTGGTGELFF. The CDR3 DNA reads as TGTGCCAGCAGTTATACAGGGGGCACAGGGGAGCTGTTTTTT.

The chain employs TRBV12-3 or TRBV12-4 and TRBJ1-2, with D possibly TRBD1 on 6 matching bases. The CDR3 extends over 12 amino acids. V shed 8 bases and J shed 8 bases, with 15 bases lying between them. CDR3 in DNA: TGTGCCAGCGGCCTCAGGGGAATAGGCTACACCTTC. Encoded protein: CASGLRGIGYTF.

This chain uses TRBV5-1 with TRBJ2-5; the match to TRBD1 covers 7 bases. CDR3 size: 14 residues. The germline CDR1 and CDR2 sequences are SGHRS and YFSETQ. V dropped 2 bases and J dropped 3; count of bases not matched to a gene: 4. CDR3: CASSFGTEKETQYF. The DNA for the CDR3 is TGCGCCAGCAGCTTTGGGACAGAGAAAGAGACCCAGTACTTC.

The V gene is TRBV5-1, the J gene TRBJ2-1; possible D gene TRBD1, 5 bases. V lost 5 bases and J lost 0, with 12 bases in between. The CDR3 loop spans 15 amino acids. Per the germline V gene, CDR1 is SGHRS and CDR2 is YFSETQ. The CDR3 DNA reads TGCGCCAGCAGTCCTGACAGCAGCTCCTACAATGAGCAGTTCTTC. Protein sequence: CASSPDSSSYNEQFF.

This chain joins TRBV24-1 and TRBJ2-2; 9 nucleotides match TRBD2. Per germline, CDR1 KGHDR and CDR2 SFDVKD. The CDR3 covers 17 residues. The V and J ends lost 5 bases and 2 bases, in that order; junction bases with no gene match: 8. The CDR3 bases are TGTGCCACCAGTGGTTTACCGGGACTAGCTAACACCGGGGAGCTGTTTTTT. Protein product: CATSGLPGLANTGELFF.

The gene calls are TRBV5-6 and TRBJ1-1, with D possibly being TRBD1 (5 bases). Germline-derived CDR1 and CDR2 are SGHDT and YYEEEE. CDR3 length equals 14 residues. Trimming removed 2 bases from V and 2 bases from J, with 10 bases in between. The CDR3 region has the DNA TGTGCCAGCAGCTTCGCGGGGGACAACACTGAAGCTTTCTTT. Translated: CASSFAGDNTEAFF.

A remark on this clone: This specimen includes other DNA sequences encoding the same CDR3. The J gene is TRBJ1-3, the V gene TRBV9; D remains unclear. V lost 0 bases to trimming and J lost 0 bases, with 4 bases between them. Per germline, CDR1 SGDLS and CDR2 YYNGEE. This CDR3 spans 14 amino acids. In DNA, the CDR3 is TGTGCCAGCAGCGTAGGGTCCTCTGGAAACACCATATATTTT. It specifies CASSVGSSGNTIYF.

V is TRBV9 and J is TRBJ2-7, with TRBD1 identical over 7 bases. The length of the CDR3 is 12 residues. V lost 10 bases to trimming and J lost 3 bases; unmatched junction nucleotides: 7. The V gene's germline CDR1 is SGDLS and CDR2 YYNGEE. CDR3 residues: CAATQGRYEQYF. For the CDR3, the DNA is TGTGCCGCGACACAGGGGCGCTACGAGCAGTACTTC.

CDR3 in DNA: TGTGCCAGCAGCCTCAAGAGGAACACTGAAGCTTTCTTT. Amino acids: CASSLKRNTEAFF. V and J are TRBV14 and TRBJ1-1, with unresolved D. V was trimmed by 4 bases and J by 1 base, leaving 7 bases between them. This CDR3 region has 13 residues. Germline CDR1 SGHDN, CDR2 FVKESK.

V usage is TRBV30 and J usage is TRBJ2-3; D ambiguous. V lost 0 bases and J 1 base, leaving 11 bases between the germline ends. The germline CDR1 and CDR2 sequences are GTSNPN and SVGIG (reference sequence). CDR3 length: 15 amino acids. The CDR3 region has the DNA TGTGCCTGGAGTGTACTCGGCGGAGGCACAGATACGCAGTATTTT. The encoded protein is CAWSVLGGGTDTQYF.

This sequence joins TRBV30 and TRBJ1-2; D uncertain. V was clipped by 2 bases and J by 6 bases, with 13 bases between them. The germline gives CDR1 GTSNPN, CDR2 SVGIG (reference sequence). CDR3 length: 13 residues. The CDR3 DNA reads TGTGCCTGGAGTTCCAACCGGGGTGATGGCTACACCTTC. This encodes CAWSSNRGDGYTF. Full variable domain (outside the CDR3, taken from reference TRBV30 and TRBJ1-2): SQTIHQWPATLVQPVGSPLSLECTVEGTSNPNLYWYRQAAGRGLQLLFYSVGIGQISSEVPQNLSASRPQDRQFILSSKKLLLSDSGFYLCAWSSNRGDGYTFGSGTRLTVV.

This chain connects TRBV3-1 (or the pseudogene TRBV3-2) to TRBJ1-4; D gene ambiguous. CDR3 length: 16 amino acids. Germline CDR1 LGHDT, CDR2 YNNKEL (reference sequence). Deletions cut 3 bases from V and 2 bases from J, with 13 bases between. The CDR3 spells CASSHGQGITNEKLFF. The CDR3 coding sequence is TGTGCCAGCAGCCACGGGCAAGGGATCACTAATGAAAAACTGTTTTTT.

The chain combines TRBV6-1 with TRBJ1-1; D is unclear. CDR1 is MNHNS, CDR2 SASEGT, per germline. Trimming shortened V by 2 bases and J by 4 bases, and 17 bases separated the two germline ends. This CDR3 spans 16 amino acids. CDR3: CASSESVGLRGTEAFF. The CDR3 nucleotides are TGTGCCAGCAGTGAATCGGTCGGCCTCCGGGGCACTGAAGCTTTCTTT.

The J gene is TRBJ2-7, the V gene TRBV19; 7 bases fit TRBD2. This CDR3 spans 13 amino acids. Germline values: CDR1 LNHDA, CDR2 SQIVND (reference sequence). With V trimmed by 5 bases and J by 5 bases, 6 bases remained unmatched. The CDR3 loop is CASSPRGGDEQYF. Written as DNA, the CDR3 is TGTGCCAGTAGTCCCCGGGGAGGGGACGAGCAGTACTTC.

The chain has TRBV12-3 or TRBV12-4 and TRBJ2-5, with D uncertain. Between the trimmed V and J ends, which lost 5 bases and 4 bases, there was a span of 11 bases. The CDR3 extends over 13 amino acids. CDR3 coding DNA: TGTGCCAGCAGTGTCGGTGGAAGAGAGACCCAGTACTTC. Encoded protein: CASSVGGRETQYF.

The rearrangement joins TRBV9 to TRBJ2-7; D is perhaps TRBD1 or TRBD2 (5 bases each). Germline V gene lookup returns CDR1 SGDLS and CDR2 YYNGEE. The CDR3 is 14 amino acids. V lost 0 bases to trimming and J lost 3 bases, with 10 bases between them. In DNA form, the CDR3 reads TGTGCCAGCAGCGTAGCTGGGGGTTTCTACGAGCAGTACTTC. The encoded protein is CASSVAGGFYEQYF.

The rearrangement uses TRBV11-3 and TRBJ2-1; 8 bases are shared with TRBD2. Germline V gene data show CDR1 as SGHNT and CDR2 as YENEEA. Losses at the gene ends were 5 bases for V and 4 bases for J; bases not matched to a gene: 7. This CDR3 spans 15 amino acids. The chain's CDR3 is CASSLLGTRYNEQFF. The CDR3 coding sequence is TGTGCCAGCAGCCTCCTGGGGACTAGGTACAATGAGCAGTTCTTC.

CDR3 region: CASSQDQFEAPTPNIQYF. CDR3 nucleotide sequence: TGCGCCAGCAGCCAAGATCAATTCGAGGCTCCCACCCCCAACATTCAGTACTTC. The J gene is TRBJ2-4, the V gene TRBV4-1; D not certain. Deletions cut 0 bases from V and 7 bases from J, with 22 bases between. Germline V gives CDR1 MGHRA, CDR2 YSYEKL. The CDR3 is 18 residues long.

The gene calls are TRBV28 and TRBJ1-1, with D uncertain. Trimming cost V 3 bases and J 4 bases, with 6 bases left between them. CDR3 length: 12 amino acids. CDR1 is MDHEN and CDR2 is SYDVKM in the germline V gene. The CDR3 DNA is TGTGCCAGCAGTTTTGGGGTCACTGAAGCTTTCTTT. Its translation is CASSFGVTEAFF.

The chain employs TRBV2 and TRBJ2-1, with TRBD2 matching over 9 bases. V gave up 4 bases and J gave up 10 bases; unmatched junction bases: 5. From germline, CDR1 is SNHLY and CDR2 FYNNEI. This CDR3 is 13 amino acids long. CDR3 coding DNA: TGTGCCAGCAGTGTAGCGGGGGTGCGGGAGCAGTTCTTC. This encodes CASSVAGVREQFF. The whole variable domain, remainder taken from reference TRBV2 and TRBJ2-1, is EPEVTQTPSHQVTQMGQEVILRCVPISNHLYFYWYRQILGQKVEFLVSFYNNEISEKSEIFDDQFSVERPDGSNFTLKIRSTKLEDSAMYFCASSVAGVREQFFGPGTRLTVL.

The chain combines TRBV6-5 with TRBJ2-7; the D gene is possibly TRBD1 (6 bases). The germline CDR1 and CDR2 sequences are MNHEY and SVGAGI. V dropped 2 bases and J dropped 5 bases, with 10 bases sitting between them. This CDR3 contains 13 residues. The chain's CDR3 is CASSYTGQHEQYF. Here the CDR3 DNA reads TGTGCCAGCAGTTACACGGGACAACACGAGCAGTACTTC.

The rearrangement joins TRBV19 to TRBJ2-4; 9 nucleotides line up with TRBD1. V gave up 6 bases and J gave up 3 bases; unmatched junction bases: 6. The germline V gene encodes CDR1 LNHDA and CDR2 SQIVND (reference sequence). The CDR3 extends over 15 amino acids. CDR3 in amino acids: CASSPSTGGKNIQYF. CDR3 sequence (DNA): TGTGCCAGTAGCCCGTCGACAGGGGGCAAAAACATTCAGTACTTC.

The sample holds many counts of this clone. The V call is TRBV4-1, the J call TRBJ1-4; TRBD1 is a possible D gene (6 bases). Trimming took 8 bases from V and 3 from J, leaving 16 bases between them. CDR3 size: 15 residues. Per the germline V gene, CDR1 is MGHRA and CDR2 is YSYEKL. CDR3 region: CASGKRAGANEKLFF. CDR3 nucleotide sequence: TGCGCCAGCGGTAAGAGGGCAGGGGCTAATGAAAAACTGTTTTTT.

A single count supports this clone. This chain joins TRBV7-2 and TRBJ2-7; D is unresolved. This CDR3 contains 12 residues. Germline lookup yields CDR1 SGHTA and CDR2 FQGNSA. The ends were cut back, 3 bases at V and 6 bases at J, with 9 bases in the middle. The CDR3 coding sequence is TGTGCCAGCAGCTTGTTGACACGCGAGCAGTACTTC. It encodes CASSLLTREQYF.

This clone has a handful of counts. The CDR3 DNA reads TGTGCCTGGAACGACGGATCCTACGAGCAGTACTTC. Protein sequence: CAWNDGSYEQYF. The chain links TRBV30 to TRBJ2-7, with D hard to call. Germline-derived CDR1 and CDR2 are GTSNPN and SVGIG (reference sequence). This CDR3 spans 12 amino acids. V lost 4 bases, J lost 1 base, and 8 bases lay in between. Supplemented by reference TRBV30 and TRBJ2-7, the full variable domain reads SQTIHQWPATLVQPVGSPLSLECTVEGTSNPNLYWYRQAAGRGLQLLFYSVGIGQISSEVPQNLSASRPQDRQFILSSKKLLLSDSGFYLCAWNDGSYEQYFGPGTRLTVT.

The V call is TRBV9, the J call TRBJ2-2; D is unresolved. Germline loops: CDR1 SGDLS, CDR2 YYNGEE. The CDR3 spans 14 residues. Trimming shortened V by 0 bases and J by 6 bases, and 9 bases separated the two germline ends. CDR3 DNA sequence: TGTGCCAGCAGCGTAGCGTCTGGACCCGGGGAGCTGTTTTTT. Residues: CASSVASGPGELFF.

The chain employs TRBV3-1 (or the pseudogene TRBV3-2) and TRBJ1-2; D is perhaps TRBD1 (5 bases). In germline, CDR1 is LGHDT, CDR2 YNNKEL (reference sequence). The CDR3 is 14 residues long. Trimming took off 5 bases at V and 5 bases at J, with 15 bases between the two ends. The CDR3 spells CASSAQAVPYGYTF. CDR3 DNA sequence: TGTGCCAGCAGCGCACAGGCCGTTCCTTATGGCTACACCTTC.